This T cell receptor (beta chain) was captured in a study of PD-1 blockade in classical Hodgkin lymphoma. Study-wide results and caveats: Prior to therapy, complete responders displayed diversity much like that of newly diagnosed patients.

Sequencing was performed with immunoSEQ multiplex PCR; in TCRdb, only in-frame clones are kept and a portion is missing. The table lists some 34,000 clones, under 75% of them singletons. This sample's time point: cycle 4 day 1 (C4D1), after more than 5 weeks of nivolumab. All the patients suffered relapse after autologous stem cell transplantation, and brentuximab vedotin exposure differed. The germline V gene has CDR1 MDHEN and CDR2 SYDVKM. The CDR3 has 15 residues. Trimming left V 5 bases short and J 3 bases short, with 16 bases between. A word on this clone: The antigen is not known.

The source material was peripheral blood mononuclear cells (PBMCs), sampled before the fourth cycle of nivolumab. The V gene is TRBV28, the J gene TRBJ2-5; the D call may be TRBD1 or TRBD2 (7 bases each). This sequence was found in a human donor with classical Hodgkin lymphoma. The CDR3 here is CASSLISGTEETQYF. For the CDR3, the DNA is TGTGCCAGCAGTCTAATCAGCGGGACAGAAGAGACCCAGTACTTC. The whole variable domain, remainder taken from reference TRBV28 and TRBJ2-5, is DVKVTQSSRYLVKRTGEKVFLECVQDMDHENMFWYRQDPGLGLRLIYFSYDVKMKEKGDIPEGYSVSREKKERFSLILESASTNQTSMYLCASSLISGTEETQYFGPGTRLLVL.